The sequence of this T cell receptor beta chain was determined in a study of shared clonotypes between healthy human individuals. Study summary: For every donor, three CD4 naive, three CD4 memory, two CD8 naive and one CD8 memory plates were used.

The study's findings and limits: Collection of samples was limited to blood; tissue repertoires likely differ.

TCRdb's copy holds only in-frame clones and misses some; the assay was immunoSEQ multiplex PCR. Of about 2 million clones detected, just under 95% appear once; the ten largest clones hold 1% to 1.3%. Terminally differentiated effector memory CD45RA+ cells were excluded by CCR7 positive selection of CD45RO-negative cells. As regards this clone: Its cognate antigen is unknown.

Germline CDR1 is MGHDK and CDR2 is SYGVNS. This CDR3 is 15 amino acids long. V shed 4 bases and J 5 bases; nucleotides not matched to a gene: 8. This TCR was recovered from a man aged 18-30 years in good health. V usage is TRBV25-1 and J usage is TRBJ1-2; 9 nucleotides align to TRBD1. Input material: naive CD8+ T cells sorted from blood. In DNA, the CDR3 is TGTGCCAGCAGTGGGGCTGGACAGGGGAGATATGGCTACACCTTC. It codes for CASSGAGQGRYGYTF.